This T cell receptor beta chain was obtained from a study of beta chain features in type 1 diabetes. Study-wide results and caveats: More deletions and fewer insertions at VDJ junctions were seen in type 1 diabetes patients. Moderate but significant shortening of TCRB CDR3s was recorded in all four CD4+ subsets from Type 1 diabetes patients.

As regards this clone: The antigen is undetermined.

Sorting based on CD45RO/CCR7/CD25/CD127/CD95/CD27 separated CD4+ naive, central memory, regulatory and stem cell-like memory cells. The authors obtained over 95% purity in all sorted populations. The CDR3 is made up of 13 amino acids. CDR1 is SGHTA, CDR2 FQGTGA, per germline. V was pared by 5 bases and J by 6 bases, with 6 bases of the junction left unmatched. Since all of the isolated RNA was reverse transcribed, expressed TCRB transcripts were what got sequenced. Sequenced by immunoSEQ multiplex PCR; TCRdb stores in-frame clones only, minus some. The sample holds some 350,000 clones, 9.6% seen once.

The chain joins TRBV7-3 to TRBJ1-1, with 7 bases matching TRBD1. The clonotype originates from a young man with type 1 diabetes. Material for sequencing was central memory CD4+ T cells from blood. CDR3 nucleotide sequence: TGTGCCAGCAGCAATACAGGGGAGGCTGAAGCTTTCTTT. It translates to CASSNTGEAEAFF.